This T cell receptor beta chain came from a study of blood T cell repertoires in COVID-19. Study as a whole: Samples representing acute and convalescent COVID-19 were sourced from the United States, Italy and Spain. T cells, B-cell-depleted T cells, or PBMCs supplied cDNA or gDNA.

Trimming shortened V by 0 bases and J by 1 base, and 11 bases separated the two germline ends. The germline CDR1 and CDR2 sequences are SGHTA and FQGTGA. This CDR3 spans 16 amino acids. In the original workflow: Amplified reference gene primers provided the basis for estimating nucleated cell counts. The table came from immunoSEQ multiplex PCR; TCRdb's copy has only in-frame clones and leaves some out. The V and J calls and clone size were taken over from that table, and D and trimming were inferred from the DNA. The sample yields 200,000 to 300,000 clones, around 90% seen once. Sample: peripheral blood. This TCR was sampled from a man in his fifties or sixties who had recovered from COVID-19. The chain carries TRBV7-3 and TRBJ2-3, with no clear D. CDR3 sequence reads: CASSLTSLSGTDTQYF. The CDR3 DNA is TGTGCCAGCAGCTTAACGAGCCTTTCCGGCACAGATACGCAGTATTTT.